What follows describes a single T cell receptor beta chain. The data stem from a study of blood T cell repertoires in COVID-19. V lost 5 bases to trimming and J lost 2 bases, with 9 bases between them. The CDR3 runs to 13 residues. Looked up from germline, CDR1 is MNHEY and CDR2 is SVGAGI. The table came from immunoSEQ multiplex PCR; TCRdb's copy has only in-frame clones and leaves some out. The sample has 200,000 or so clones, 88% seen once. The sequenced sample consisted of peripheral blood. V is TRBV6-5 and J is TRBJ1-2; no definite D call. The receptor was isolated from a man between 50 and 59 years old with COVID-19, enrolled during active disease. The CDR3 reads CASSKTSNYGYTF. CDR3 in DNA: TGTGCCAGCAGTAAGACTAGCAACTATGGCTACACCTTC.